The 5 T cell receptor beta chains presented below share a single source sample, sequenced in a study of T cells in lung cancer brain metastases. TCRdb's table, derived via immunoSEQ multiplex PCR, lists solely in-frame clones and lacks some. The sample records a few thousand clones, 85% to 95% being singletons. Sample: tumor tissue from a brain metastasis. The receptor source for this set is a man in his 70s with non-small cell lung cancer that had spread to the brain.

The V call is TRBV28, the J call TRBJ2-3, with 8 bases lining up with TRBD2. Germline V gene data show CDR1 as MDHEN and CDR2 as SYDVKM. V lost 6 bases to trimming and J lost 6 bases; unmatched junction nucleotides: 8. The CDR3 totals 14 residues. CDR3: CASRSAGARDTQYF. For the CDR3, the DNA is TGTGCCAGCAGATCAGCGGGGGCGAGGGATACGCAGTATTTT.

V and J are TRBV14 and TRBJ2-1, with TRBD2 matching over 11 bases. The trim removed 4 bases at V and 8 bases at J, leaving 7 bases unmatched. CDR1 is SGHDN, CDR2 FVKESK, per germline. The CDR3 covers 15 residues. CDR3 sequence reads: CASSLTSGRIYEQFF. In DNA form, the CDR3 reads TGTGCCAGCAGCCTTACTAGCGGGAGAATCTATGAGCAGTTCTTC.

This chain links TRBV5-4 with TRBJ2-1; 9 bases fit TRBD1. In germline, CDR1 is SGHNT, CDR2 YYREEE (reference sequence). The CDR3 has 16 residues. Trimming cost V 4 bases and J 3 bases; bases outside gene matches: 8. The CDR3, as DNA: TGTGCCAGCAGCCCGGGACAGGGCTATGGCTACAATGAGCAGTTCTTC. This gives the protein CASSPGQGYGYNEQFF.

This clone was observed once. V is TRBV30 and J is TRBJ1-1; possible D gene TRBD1, 6 bases. The CDR3 loop spans 13 amino acids. Germline CDR1 GTSNPN, CDR2 SVGIG (reference sequence). V was shortened by 8 bases and J by 8 bases, with 21 bases between the two germline ends. As DNA, the CDR3 is TGTGCCGGACATTTTCTCAGGGGACGGGAAGCTTTCTTT. Amino acid sequence: CAGHFLRGREAFF.

This chain links TRBV6-1 with TRBJ1-2; the D is unclear. The V gene's germline CDR1 is MNHNS and CDR2 SASEGT. This CDR3 is built from 12 residues. V lost 3 bases, J lost 14 bases, and 16 bases lay in between. The CDR3 loop is CASSDAATGKTF. Here the CDR3 DNA reads TGTGCCAGCAGTGACGCTGCGACCGGGAAGACCTTC.